These 32 T cell receptor beta chains share one sample of origin, sequenced in a study of T cell changes during pregnancy in multiple sclerosis. Clones were sequenced by immunoSEQ multiplex PCR, and TCRdb holds only the in-frame ones, with some missing. This sample has tens of thousands of clones, with 91% found just once. Sequenced material: CD4+ T cells from peripheral blood mononuclear cells, taken before pregnancy. The receptor set was obtained from a female donor with multiple sclerosis, enrolled in a pregnancy study.

This sequence joins TRBV6-5 and TRBJ2-7; D perhaps matches TRBD1 (6 bases). This CDR3 spans 15 amino acids. V lost 6 bases and J 1 base, leaving 16 bases between the germline ends. The germline CDR1 and CDR2 sequences are MNHEY and SVGAGI. The CDR3 bases are TGTGCCAGCAGCCGGCCAGGGGATAGTTCCTACGAGCAGTACTTC. It encodes CASSRPGDSSYEQYF.

This chain connects TRBV7-2 to TRBJ1-2; D may be TRBD1 (6 bases). V lost 5 bases and J 6 bases, leaving 13 bases between the germline ends. CDR3 length: 13 residues. Looked up from germline, CDR1 is SGHTA and CDR2 is FQGNSA. The CDR3, as DNA: TGTGCCAGCAGCCCAAGGGACATTCATGGCTACACCTTC. This sequence encodes CASSPRDIHGYTF.

The J gene is TRBJ2-1, the V gene TRBV6-6; 11 bases map to TRBD2. Germline lookup yields CDR1 MNHNY and CDR2 SVGAGI (reference sequence). Trimming at V came to 6 bases and at J to 3 bases, leaving 7 bases not matched to a gene. The length of the CDR3 is 16 residues. The CDR3 reads CASSNTGLAGYNEQFF. The DNA for the CDR3 is TGTGCCAGCAGCAACACTGGACTAGCGGGCTACAATGAGCAGTTCTTC.

This chain links TRBV4-2 with TRBJ1-2; 8 nucleotides match TRBD1. The CDR3 is 11 amino acids. Trimming took 8 bases from V and 8 from J; bases not matched to a gene: 4. The germline V gene has CDR1 LGHNA and CDR2 YNFKEQ. The CDR3 spells CASGTGGGYTF. The CDR3 region has the DNA TGTGCCAGCGGGACAGGCGGCGGCTACACCTTC.

V usage is TRBV6-1 and J usage is TRBJ2-7, with D perhaps matching TRBD2 (5 bases). CDR3 size: 13 residues. With 3 bases removed from V and 4 bases from J, the gap between germline ends came to 10 bases. The germline gives CDR1 MNHNS, CDR2 SASEGT. CDR3 bases: TGTGCCAGCAGTGAGGTGAGGGTGTACGAGCAGTACTTC. It specifies CASSEVRVYEQYF.

A single count supports this clone. This chain joins TRBV18 and TRBJ2-1, with 7 nucleotides matching TRBD1. The ends lost 2 bases at V and 4 bases at J; junction bases unmatched: 14. From germline, CDR1 is KGHSH and CDR2 LQKENI. The CDR3 spans 18 residues. CDR3 coding DNA: TGTGCCAGCTCACCAATAACGGGACAGCCATGGGAGTACAATGAGCAGTTCTTC. This sequence encodes CASSPITGQPWEYNEQFF. Variable domain in full (rest from reference TRBV18 and TRBJ2-1): NAGVMQNPRHLVRRRGQEARLRCSPMKGHSHVYWYRQLPEEGLKFMVYLQKENIIDESGMPKERFSAEFPKEGPSILRIQQVVRGDSAAYFCASSPITGQPWEYNEQFFGPGTRLTVL.

This sequence joins TRBV20-1 and TRBJ1-2; the D gene is possibly TRBD1 (5 bases). The CDR3 runs 11 residues. Looked up from germline, CDR1 is DFQATT and CDR2 is SNEGSKA (reference sequence). Trimming stripped 6 bases from V and 8 bases from J, with 13 bases between. The CDR3: CSAGGLEGYTF. The CDR3 DNA reads TGCAGTGCGGGGGGGTTGGAGGGCTACACCTTC.

The genes are TRBV6-1 and TRBJ2-7; D possibly corresponds to TRBD2 (7 bases). Germline-derived CDR1 and CDR2 are MNHNS and SASEGT. The CDR3 extends over 13 amino acids. Trimming pared 6 bases from V and 3 bases from J, leaving 12 bases between. This CDR3 reads CASSRGADYEQYF. In DNA form, the CDR3 reads TGTGCCAGCAGCCGGGGGGCCGACTACGAGCAGTACTTC.

The rearrangement joins TRBV6-5 to TRBJ2-7, with D possibly matching TRBD1 (6 bases). The V end was cut by 4 bases, the J end by 2 bases, with 15 bases between. The CDR3 sequence is 15 residues long. Germline assignment: CDR1 MNHEY and CDR2 SVGAGI. The CDR3 DNA follows: TGTGCCAGCAGTTCCCAAGAAGGGACACCCTACGAGCAGTACTTC. Its translation is CASSSQEGTPYEQYF.

This chain uses TRBV6-1 with TRBJ1-1, with 9 bases matching TRBD1. The germline V gene encodes CDR1 MNHNS and CDR2 SASEGT. The CDR3 loop spans 15 amino acids. J was trimmed by 6 bases and V by 6 bases; bases with no gene match: 11. Here the CDR3 reads CASRGGPQGAPEAFF. CDR3 nucleotide sequence: TGTGCCAGCAGAGGGGGACCACAGGGGGCGCCTGAAGCTTTCTTT.

V gene TRBV5-1 combines with J gene TRBJ1-2; 10 positions match TRBD1. The germline V gene encodes CDR1 SGHRS and CDR2 YFSETQ. The CDR3 has 15 residues. J lost 7 bases, V lost 3 bases, and 9 bases had no gene match. The CDR3 loop reads CASSSTLGQGIGYTF. The CDR3 nucleotides are TGCGCCAGCAGCTCTACTTTGGGACAGGGGATTGGCTACACCTTC. Full variable domain (outside the CDR3, taken from reference TRBV5-1 and TRBJ1-2): KAGVTQTPRYLIKTRGQQVTLSCSPISGHRSVSWYQQTPGQGLQFLFEYFSETQRNKGNFPGRFSGRQFSNSRSEMNVSTLELGDSALYLCASSSTLGQGIGYTFGSGTRLTVV.

The V gene is TRBV7-8, the J gene TRBJ1-6; no clear D gene. CDR3 length: 16 amino acids. Trimming removed 4 bases at V and 9 bases at J, with 19 bases between. Germline-derived CDR1 and CDR2 are SGHVS and FQNEAQ. This chain's CDR3 is CASSSPRRGTGSPLHF. For the CDR3, the DNA is TGTGCCAGCAGCTCGCCCCGGCGGGGAACGGGTTCACCCCTCCACTTT.

The V call is TRBV7-6, the J call TRBJ2-3, with TRBD1 matching 9 bases. This CDR3 has 19 residues. Losses at the gene ends were 1 base for V and 0 bases for J; bases not matched to a gene: 11. Germline lookup yields CDR1 SGHVS and CDR2 FNYEAQ. The CDR3 region has the DNA TGTGCCAGCAGCTTAGGGATACAGGGGGCGGCCCCTAGCACAGATACGCAGTATTTT. Translating it yields CASSLGIQGAAPSTDTQYF.

The CDR3 coding sequence is TGTGCCAGCAGCTTCCGAGCGGGGGGAGCTCAGGCAGATACGCAGTATTTT. It yields the protein CASSFRAGGAQADTQYF. The chain recombines TRBV13 with TRBJ2-3, with TRBD2 matching 9 bases. J was trimmed by 4 bases and V by 3 bases; bases with no gene match: 11. This CDR3 spans 17 amino acids. Germline assignment: CDR1 PRHDT and CDR2 FYEKMQ (reference sequence).

The J gene is TRBJ1-1, the V gene TRBV6-1; 8 nucleotides match TRBD1. V trimming: 5 bases; J trimming: 10 bases; junction bases outside the gene matches: 9. Germline-derived CDR1 and CDR2 are MNHNS and SASEGT. The CDR3 has 13 residues. CDR3 protein: CASSRTGPTGAFF. The DNA for the CDR3 is TGTGCCAGCAGTCGGACAGGGCCGACGGGAGCTTTCTTT.

The rearrangement uses TRBV19 and TRBJ2-7; no definite D call. Trimming stripped 1 base from V and 4 bases from J, with 8 bases between. There are 13 residues in the CDR3. Germline values: CDR1 LNHDA, CDR2 SQIVND (reference sequence). The CDR3 region has the DNA TGTGCCAGTAGTATAGGCGCTCGGTACGAGCAGTACTTC. Translating it yields CASSIGARYEQYF.

This chain connects TRBV4-2 to TRBJ2-2, with 8 bases aligning to TRBD2. The CDR3 loop spans 16 amino acids. The V gene's germline CDR1 is LGHNA and CDR2 YNFKEQ. With V trimmed by 5 bases and J by 0 bases, 5 bases remained unmatched. The CDR3: CASSRSGGPNTGELFF. In DNA form, the CDR3 reads TGTGCCAGCAGCAGATCGGGGGGGCCGAACACCGGGGAGCTGTTTTTT.

In this sample, this clone turned up once. J is TRBJ1-2 and V is TRBV19; D uncertain. This CDR3 comprises 12 residues. Germline lookup yields CDR1 LNHDA and CDR2 SQIVND (reference sequence). V dropped 5 bases and J dropped 5 bases, with 9 bases sitting between them. CDR3 in DNA: TGTGCCAGTAGTGTAGGTATTTATGGCTACACCTTC. This codes for CASSVGIYGYTF.

V usage is TRBV6-1 and J usage is TRBJ2-7; 8 bases line up with TRBD1. The germline V gene has CDR1 MNHNS and CDR2 SASEGT. The CDR3 covers 14 residues. Trimming at V came to 5 bases and at J to 2 bases, leaving 5 bases not matched to a gene. CDR3 coding DNA: TGTGCCAGCAGTCGGCAGGGGGCTACCTACGAGCAGTACTTC. This translates into CASSRQGATYEQYF.

The chain combines TRBV6-1 with TRBJ2-6, with unresolved D. Germline V gene sequence: CDR1 MNHNS, CDR2 SASEGT. The V end lost 3 bases, the J end lost 0 bases, and 3 bases lay between the germline ends. The CDR3 runs 14 residues. This chain's CDR3 is CASSDYSGANVLTF. CDR3 coding DNA: TGTGCCAGCAGTGACTACTCTGGGGCCAACGTCCTGACTTTC.

This chain uses TRBV7-8 with TRBJ1-1, with 8 bases aligning to TRBD1. Trimming cost V 5 bases and J 4 bases; bases outside gene matches: 9. The CDR3 is 15 residues long. The germline V gene has CDR1 SGHVS and CDR2 FQNEAQ. The CDR3 DNA reads TGTGCCAGCAGCCTTCCGCAGGGGGCGGTCACTGAAGCTTTCTTT. It is translated as CASSLPQGAVTEAFF.

J is TRBJ2-6 and V is TRBV2; D is unclear. Deletions cut 6 bases from V and 4 bases from J, with 19 bases between. Germline-derived CDR1 and CDR2 are SNHLY and FYNNEI. This CDR3 spans 17 amino acids. The CDR3 bases are TGTGCCAGCAGCGCCCTCGACATCCTCAACGGGGCCAACGTCCTGACTTTC. Translating gives CASSALDILNGANVLTF.

This chain links TRBV5-1 with TRBJ1-2; 7 nucleotides line up with TRBD1. The CDR3 length is 14 residues. The V and J ends lost 4 bases and 0 bases, in that order; junction bases with no gene match: 3. The germline V gene has CDR1 SGHRS and CDR2 YFSETQ. The CDR3 reads CASSPTGTNYGYTF. The CDR3 DNA reads TGCGCCAGCAGCCCGACAGGGACTAACTATGGCTACACCTTC.

The chain joins TRBV25-1 to TRBJ1-1; tentatively, D is TRBD1 (6 bases). Between the trimmed V and J ends, which lost 5 bases and 3 bases, there was a span of 19 bases. The length of the CDR3 is 16 residues. Germline CDR1 and CDR2: MGHDK and SYGVNS. CDR3 residues: CASSRHRGASDTEAFF. The CDR3 bases are TGTGCCAGCAGTCGCCACCGGGGGGCCAGCGACACTGAAGCTTTCTTT.

The V gene is TRBV11-3, the J gene TRBJ1-3; D gene ambiguous. The CDR3 runs 16 residues. The germline CDR1 and CDR2 sequences are SGHNT and YENEEA. V was pared by 1 base and J by 0 bases, with 10 bases between. The CDR3 DNA is TGTGCCAGCAGCTTAGGAATAGGGAGCTCTGGAAACACCATATATTTT. It translates to CASSLGIGSSGNTIYF.

This sequence joins TRBV5-4 and TRBJ2-5, with 15 bases that match TRBD2. Germline V gene lookup returns CDR1 SGHNT and CDR2 YYREEE (reference sequence). The V segment lost 4 bases and the J segment 1 base; nucleotides outside the gene matches: 5. CDR3 length equals 17 residues. CDR3 DNA sequence: TGTGCCAGCAGCCGGGTGGGACTAGCGGGGGGCCAAGAGACCCAGTACTTC. As protein: CASSRVGLAGGQETQYF.

The chain joins TRBV4-1 to TRBJ1-4, with unresolved D. V was shortened by 1 base and J by 0 bases, with 12 bases between the two germline ends. In germline, CDR1 is MGHRA, CDR2 YSYEKL. The CDR3 is made up of 17 amino acids. In DNA, the CDR3 is TGCGCCAGCAGCCAAGGACACCTTCTTGCAACTAATGAAAAACTGTTTTTT. Protein: CASSQGHLLATNEKLFF.

In its sample, this clone was seen once. The rearrangement joins TRBV12-5 to TRBJ2-4, with 8 bases fitting TRBD2. V was clipped by 6 bases and J by 7 bases; unmatched bases: 8. Germline lookup yields CDR1 LGHNT and CDR2 FRNRAP. The CDR3 has 14 residues. DNA for the CDR3: TGTGCTAGTGGGAAGGCGGGGGGTGGGAACATTCAGTACTTC. Its protein is CASGKAGGGNIQYF.

The genes are TRBV25-1 and TRBJ1-1, with 7 bases lining up with TRBD1. V trimming: 4 bases; J trimming: 0 bases; junction bases outside the gene matches: 8. The CDR3 is 16 amino acids. The germline CDR1 and CDR2 sequences are MGHDK and SYGVNS. The DNA of the CDR3 is TGTGCCAGCAGTGCAGGGGGACCCGCGCTGAACACTGAAGCTTTCTTT. It specifies CASSAGGPALNTEAFF.

The chain links TRBV9 to TRBJ2-4, with a weak D call TRBD1 (6 bases). V lost 6 bases and J 0 bases, leaving 19 bases between the germline ends. The CDR3 runs to 17 residues. Germline CDR1 SGDLS, CDR2 YYNGEE. CDR3 nucleotide sequence: TGTGCCAGCATTAACCCGACAGGATCACTAGCCAAAAACATTCAGTACTTC. As protein: CASINPTGSLAKNIQYF.

The rearrangement joins TRBV7-3 to TRBJ2-3; no reliable D call. CDR3 length equals 14 residues. With 1 base removed from V and 0 bases from J, the gap between germline ends came to 5 bases. Germline V gives CDR1 SGHTA, CDR2 FQGTGA. The CDR3 spells CASSLSASTDTQYF. The CDR3 nucleotides read TGTGCCAGCAGCTTAAGCGCGAGCACAGATACGCAGTATTTT.

The genes are TRBV5-1 and TRBJ2-5; D uncertain. This CDR3 is built from 14 residues. V was pared by 1 base and J by 0 bases, with 7 bases between. The germline V gene encodes CDR1 SGHRS and CDR2 YFSETQ. The CDR3 DNA reads as TGCGCCAGCAGCTTGCGAGGAGACCAAGAGACCCAGTACTTC. It specifies CASSLRGDQETQYF.